The 28 T cell receptor beta chains listed next were all sequenced from one sample in a study of OX40 agonist ivuxolimab in advanced cancers. TCRdb's table, derived via immunoSEQ multiplex PCR, lists solely in-frame clones and lacks some. The table shows 60,000 or so clones, with 84% occurring only once. The material sequenced was CD4+ or CD8+ T cells sorted from blood, taken in a trial of the OX40 agonist ivuxolimab. These receptors were collected from an adult with an advanced solid tumor such as melanoma, head and neck, liver or kidney cancer.

V usage is TRBV5-1 and J usage is TRBJ2-7; 7 bases fit TRBD1. This CDR3 has 12 amino acids. V trimming: 4 bases; J trimming: 6 bases; junction bases outside the gene matches: 4. Germline-derived CDR1 and CDR2 are SGHRS and YFSETQ. The CDR3 here is CASSRDRREQYF. The CDR3 DNA follows: TGCGCCAGCAGCCGGGACAGACGCGAGCAGTACTTC.

The chain joins TRBV10-3 to TRBJ1-3, with D perhaps matching TRBD1 (6 bases). Trimming pared 2 bases from V and 3 bases from J, leaving 14 bases between. Germline CDR1 ENHRY, CDR2 SYGVKD. The CDR3 contains 16 residues. CDR3 bases: TGTGCCATCAGTGAGAAAGGGGGAGAAAATGGAAACACCATATATTTT. Amino acid sequence: CAISEKGGENGNTIYF.

The chain carries TRBV9 and TRBJ1-5, with 11 bases identical to TRBD1. Germline trimming cut 10 bases from V and 4 bases from J; bases unmatched to any gene: 10. Germline V gene lookup returns CDR1 SGDLS and CDR2 YYNGEE. This CDR3 has 15 residues. CDR3 sequence (DNA): TGTGCCGATGGTGCGGGGACAGGGGGTAATCAGCCCCAGCATTTT. It encodes CADGAGTGGNQPQHF.

The chain links TRBV7-8 to TRBJ1-5; 11 nucleotides match TRBD1. Germline V gives CDR1 SGHVS, CDR2 FQNEAQ. The CDR3 is made up of 15 amino acids. Germline trimming cut 5 bases from V and 6 bases from J; bases unmatched to any gene: 6. The CDR3 loop reads CASSPRDRGFQPQHF. The CDR3 DNA reads TGTGCCAGCAGCCCCCGGGACAGGGGGTTTCAGCCCCAGCATTTT. The full variable domain, in which reference TRBV7-8 and TRBJ1-5 provide the parts outside the CDR3, is GAGVSQSPRYKVAKRGQDVALRCDPISGHVSLFWYQQALGQGPEFLTYFQNEAQLDKSGLPSDRFFAERPEGSVSTLKIQRTQQEDSAVYLCASSPRDRGFQPQHFGDGTRLSIL.

The chain carries TRBV9 and TRBJ1-4; D is unclear. The germline CDR1 and CDR2 sequences are SGDLS and YYNGEE. Between the trimmed V and J ends, which lost 4 bases and 2 bases, there was a span of 12 bases. The CDR3 extends over 15 amino acids. This chain's CDR3 is CASSPQTTTNEKLFF. DNA of the CDR3: TGTGCCAGCAGCCCCCAAACAACTACTAATGAAAAACTGTTTTTT.

The chain joins TRBV11-1 to TRBJ1-2; 8 nucleotides line up with TRBD1. Germline CDR1 is SGHAT and CDR2 is FQDESV (reference sequence). The ends lost 4 bases at V and 4 bases at J; junction bases unmatched: 8. The CDR3 contains 15 residues. The CDR3 coding sequence is TGTGCCAGCAGCTCTACCGACAGGGGCACCTATGGCTACACCTTC. The encoded protein is CASSSTDRGTYGYTF.

The chain employs TRBV6-1 and TRBJ2-2; TRBD2 matches at 8 bases. The CDR3 is made up of 15 amino acids. The germline V gene encodes CDR1 MNHNS and CDR2 SASEGT. The J segment lost 6 bases and the V segment lost 4 bases, leaving 7 bases of the junction unmatched. CDR3 residues: CASSATPGGPGELFF. The CDR3, as DNA: TGTGCCAGCAGTGCCACGCCGGGGGGGCCCGGGGAGCTGTTTTTT.

The chain joins TRBV6-5 to TRBJ2-2; no clear D. Germline CDR1 reads MNHEY; CDR2 reads SVGAGI. V was trimmed by 5 bases and J by 7 bases, leaving 14 bases between them. CDR3 length equals 14 residues. The CDR3 loop is CASSLGFFLGELFF. DNA for the CDR3: TGTGCCAGCAGTCTGGGATTCTTTCTCGGGGAGCTGTTTTTT.

The chain has TRBV19 and TRBJ1-1, with TRBD1 matching 7 bases. The germline V gene encodes CDR1 LNHDA and CDR2 SQIVND (reference sequence). CDR3 size: 14 residues. Unmatched junction bases numbered 6, after V lost 3 bases and J lost 5 bases. CDR3 in DNA: TGTGCCAGTAGTATCAATAACAGGGGAACTGAAGCTTTCTTT. Translation: CASSINNRGTEAFF.

This clone was found once. CDR3 amino acids: CASSSAPGATGELFF. The CDR3 DNA is TGTGCCAGCAGCTCCGCCCCGGGTGCCACCGGGGAGCTGTTTTTT. The chain uses TRBV7-3 and TRBJ2-2; D ambiguous. Germline CDR1 reads SGHTA; CDR2 reads FQGTGA. CDR3 size: 15 residues. Trimming removed 4 bases at V and 4 bases at J, with 13 bases between.

This clone occurred a few times. The V gene is TRBV2, the J gene TRBJ1-6, with 7 bases matching TRBD1. Per the germline V gene, CDR1 is SNHLY and CDR2 is FYNNEI. The CDR3 is 16 residues long. J gave up 7 bases and V 7 bases, and 13 bases lay outside the gene matches. In DNA, the CDR3 is TGTGCCAGCACCCCGCGTGCAGGGGGGAACAATTCACCCCTCCACTTT. Translating it yields CASTPRAGGNNSPLHF.

The chain combines TRBV29-1 with TRBJ2-5; perhaps D is TRBD1 or TRBD2 (7 bases each). Germline V CDR1 and CDR2: SQVTM, ANQGSEA. Trimming left V 4 bases short and J 4 bases short, with 13 bases between. The CDR3 is 13 amino acids. CDR3 amino acids: CSVGQGGRETQYF. CDR3 in DNA: TGCAGCGTTGGACAGGGAGGGCGAGAGACCCAGTACTTC.

The chain couples TRBV5-5 to TRBJ1-5; D not certain. Germline V CDR1 and CDR2: SGHKS, YYEKEE (reference sequence). The CDR3 runs 16 residues. V was pared by 3 bases and J by 3 bases, with 16 bases between. This chain's CDR3 is CASSSAIGDPNQPQHF. CDR3 DNA: TGTGCCAGCAGCTCTGCTATCGGCGACCCCAATCAGCCCCAGCATTTT.

The chain couples TRBV6-1 to TRBJ1-3; D remains unclear. Germline CDR1 MNHNS, CDR2 SASEGT. The CDR3 is 14 residues long. The germline V and J ends were trimmed by 5 bases and 1 base, with 9 bases remaining between them. CDR3 loop: CASSPGVSGNTIYF. DNA of the CDR3: TGTGCCAGCAGTCCTGGGGTGTCTGGAAACACCATATATTTT.

V and J are TRBV5-1 and TRBJ1-1; no firm D call. The CDR3 has 14 amino acids. Germline V gives CDR1 SGHRS, CDR2 YFSETQ. The V gene lost 5 bases and the J gene lost 1 base, with 12 bases spanning the gap. The CDR3 loop reads CASSYLGKNTEAFF. Here the CDR3 DNA reads TGCGCCAGCAGTTATTTGGGGAAGAACACTGAAGCTTTCTTT.

The chain couples TRBV20-1 to TRBJ2-1; no clear D gene. This CDR3 comprises 10 residues. CDR1 DFQATT and CDR2 SNEGSKA come from the germline V gene (reference sequence). Between the trimmed V and J ends, which lost 3 bases and 6 bases, there was a span of 3 bases. The DNA of the CDR3 is TGCAGTGCTAGTATCAATGAGCAGTTCTTC. It codes for CSASINEQFF.

This chain links TRBV5-1 with TRBJ2-1; D ambiguous. Per germline, CDR1 SGHRS and CDR2 YFSETQ. Between the trimmed V and J ends, which lost 1 base and 5 bases, there was a span of 1 base. The CDR3 sequence is 11 residues long. The CDR3 DNA reads TGCGCCAGCAGCTTGAACAATGAGCAGTTCTTC. It codes for CASSLNNEQFF. The full variable domain, completed using reference TRBV5-1 and TRBJ2-1, is KAGVTQTPRYLIKTRGQQVTLSCSPISGHRSVSWYQQTPGQGLQFLFEYFSETQRNKGNFPGRFSGRQFSNSRSEMNVSTLELGDSALYLCASSLNNEQFFGPGTRLTVL.

The chain uses TRBV18 and TRBJ1-4; D remains ambiguous. Trimming left V 0 bases short and J 4 bases short, with 9 bases between. CDR3 length equals 15 residues. Germline-derived CDR1 and CDR2 are KGHSH and LQKENI. CDR3 residues: CASSPPRANNEKLFF. The CDR3, as DNA: TGTGCCAGCTCACCACCGAGGGCAAATAATGAAAAACTGTTTTTT.

V gene TRBV29-1 combines with J gene TRBJ2-1; TRBD2 aligns across 11 bases. V gave up 7 bases and J gave up 1 base; unmatched junction bases: 3. The length of the CDR3 is 14 residues. The germline V gene has CDR1 SQVTM and CDR2 ANQGSEA. CDR3 in amino acids: CSGSSGGSYNEQFF. CDR3 sequence (DNA): TGCAGCGGATCTAGCGGGGGGTCCTACAATGAGCAGTTCTTC.

The CDR3 protein is CASSLDRAETGGNYNEQFF. The CDR3 nucleotides read TGTGCCAGCAGCTTGGATCGTGCCGAGACAGGGGGTAACTACAATGAGCAGTTCTTC. The chain recombines TRBV5-4 with TRBJ2-1; the match to TRBD1 covers 9 bases. There are 19 residues in the CDR3. Germline CDR1 is SGHNT and CDR2 is YYREEE (reference sequence). The trim removed 0 bases at V and 3 bases at J, leaving 13 bases unmatched.

A few counts support this clone. The chain combines TRBV12-2 with TRBJ1-2. TRBV12-2 is reported as a pseudogene. The CDR3 sequence is 16 residues long. This CDR3 is CASRLDLGIPNYGYTF. In DNA, the CDR3 is TGTGCAAGTCGCTTAGATTTGGGGATCCCTAACTATGGCTACACCTTC.

The chain couples TRBV5-1 to TRBJ2-5; TRBD2 matches at 7 bases. Per germline, CDR1 SGHRS and CDR2 YFSETQ. This CDR3 has 15 residues. Germline trimming cut 4 bases from V and 5 bases from J; bases unmatched to any gene: 11. The CDR3 coding sequence is TGCGCCAGCAGCCGAGCCCCGTCAGCGGGGGAGACCCAGTACTTC. It codes for CASSRAPSAGETQYF.

CDR3 nucleotide sequence: TGTGCCAGCAGTTACCCCGACAGGGACGAGCAGTACTTC. Residues: CASSYPDRDEQYF. The V gene is TRBV6-6, the J gene TRBJ2-5, with TRBD1 identical over 7 bases. The closer fit of TRBJ2-7 to the DNA end suggests the J call may be wrong. CDR1 MNHNY and CDR2 SVGAGI come from the germline V gene (reference sequence). The CDR3 sequence is 13 residues long.

A remark on this clone: Germline and junction disagree at one end, which may indicate a read error. Other nucleotide sequences in the sample specify the same CDR3. The chain joins TRBV27 to TRBJ1-4; tentative D call: TRBD1 (5 bases). The CDR3 covers 14 residues. Germline V gene lookup returns CDR1 MNHEY and CDR2 SMNVEV (reference sequence). The CDR3 coding sequence is TGTGCCAGCAGTTTACTAGGGACGGGGGAAAAATTGTTTTTT. Amino acids: CASSLLGTGEKLFF.

J is TRBJ1-1 and V is TRBV6-5; D uncertain. This CDR3 region has 16 residues. Germline assignment: CDR1 MNHEY and CDR2 SVGAGI. The V end was cut by 4 bases, the J end by 4 bases, with 19 bases between. CDR3 sequence (DNA): TGTGCCAGCAGTTCGCACCGGAGCGCAGGATCCACTGAAGCTTTCTTT. It encodes CASSSHRSAGSTEAFF.

A note on this clone: This sample also contains other DNA sequences that code for the same CDR3. The CDR3 nucleotides are TGCGCCAGCAGCTTAGGACAGGGAGGAGAGACCCAGTACTTC. Translation gives CASSLGQGGETQYF. This chain connects TRBV5-1 to TRBJ2-5, with 8 bases lining up with TRBD1. V lost 2 bases to trimming and J lost 4 bases; unmatched junction nucleotides: 4. The CDR3 is 14 amino acids. CDR1 SGHRS and CDR2 YFSETQ come from the germline V gene.

The V and J genes are TRBV9 and TRBJ1-1; 7 nucleotides agree with TRBD1. With 3 bases clipped from V and 3 bases from J, the junction kept 8 bases outside the gene matches. Germline values: CDR1 SGDLS, CDR2 YYNGEE. The CDR3 is 15 amino acids. Here the CDR3 reads CASSGQGALDTEAFF. CDR3 sequence (DNA): TGTGCCAGCAGCGGACAGGGAGCCCTAGACACTGAAGCTTTCTTT.

The chain combines TRBV10-3 with TRBJ1-3; tentative D call: TRBD1 (5 bases). V lost 0 bases, J lost 2 bases, and 8 bases lay in between. The V gene's germline CDR1 is ENHRY and CDR2 SYGVKD. The CDR3 consists of 15 residues. The CDR3 loop is CAISESRGAGNTIYF. CDR3 DNA sequence: TGTGCCATCAGTGAGTCAAGGGGCGCTGGAAACACCATATATTTT.